This T cell receptor beta chain was profiled in a study of blood T cell repertoires in COVID-19. Study summary: COVID-19 samples from acute and convalescent phases originated in the United States, Italy and Spain. The analysed material was cDNA or gDNA that came from T cells, B-cell-depleted T cells, or PBMCs.

Germline CDR1 reads LNHDA; CDR2 reads SQIVND (reference sequence). Unmatched junction bases numbered 8, after V lost 0 bases and J lost 2 bases. This CDR3 spans 17 amino acids. Per the original data handling: Estimation of nucleated cell counts relied on the amplification of reference gene primers. Assay: immunoSEQ multiplex PCR; the TCRdb copy retains only in-frame clones and omits some. The V and J calls and the clone size are those of that table, but D and trimming were determined from the DNA. This table has over 80,000 clones, more than 70% appearing once. Input material: peripheral blood. The chain recombines TRBV19 with TRBJ2-3; the match to TRBD2 covers 7 bases. The source is a human donor in a cohort sampled during active COVID-19. This CDR3 reads CASSIEGKRGSTDTQYF. CDR3 in DNA: TGTGCCAGTAGTATAGAAGGGAAGCGGGGTTCCACAGATACGCAGTATTTT.